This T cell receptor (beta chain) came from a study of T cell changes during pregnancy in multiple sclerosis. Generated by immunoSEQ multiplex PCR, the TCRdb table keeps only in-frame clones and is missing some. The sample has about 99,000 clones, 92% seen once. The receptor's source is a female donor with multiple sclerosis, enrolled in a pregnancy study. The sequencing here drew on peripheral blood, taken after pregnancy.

The CDR3, as DNA: TGTGCCAGCAGCGTAGTTATTTGCCTATCCTACAATGAGCAGTTCTTC. Its protein is CASSVVICLSYNEQFF. The chain is built from TRBV9 and TRBJ2-1; D is unclear. In germline, CDR1 is SGDLS, CDR2 YYNGEE. Trimming stripped 0 bases from V and 1 base from J, with 11 bases between. The CDR3 is made up of 16 amino acids.